The 32 T cell receptor beta chains given below trace back to one sample, sequenced in a study of cytomegalovirus exposure and HLA in healthy donors. Use of 60 Vbeta and 13 Jbeta primers characterized the PCR. Assay: immunoSEQ multiplex PCR; the TCRdb copy retains only in-frame clones and omits some. The repertoire holds 150,000 to 200,000 clones, with about 84% as singletons. The source material was PBMCs. The receptors derive from a young woman in good health and CMV-seropositive.

The gene calls are TRBV28 and TRBJ2-7, with a possible D match to TRBD1 (7 bases). The CDR3 is 14 amino acids. The V gene lost 3 bases and the J gene lost 3 bases, with 12 bases spanning the gap. The V gene's germline CDR1 is MDHEN and CDR2 SYDVKM. The CDR3 region has the DNA TGTGCCAGCAGTTTGGGAGGACAGGTCTACGAGCAGTACTTC. Residues: CASSLGGQVYEQYF.

This clone was recorded a few times. V gene TRBV19 combines with J gene TRBJ1-1; TRBD1 is a possible D gene (5 bases). V gave up 5 bases and J gave up 1 base, with 11 bases separating them. There are 14 residues in the CDR3. Germline CDR1 and CDR2: LNHDA and SQIVND (reference sequence). CDR3 nucleotide sequence: TGTGCCAGTAGTTCCCACGGGGGGAACACTGAAGCTTTCTTT. This codes for CASSSHGGNTEAFF.

The chain uses TRBV5-1 and TRBJ2-1; 9 bases line up with TRBD1. The CDR3 consists of 16 residues. After removal of 2 bases from V and 7 bases from J, the junction contained 10 bases not matched to a gene. Looked up from germline, CDR1 is SGHRS and CDR2 is YFSETQ. The CDR3, as DNA: TGCGCCAGCAGCTTCCACAGGGGGCTCGAGGTGAATGAGCAGTTCTTC. This sequence encodes CASSFHRGLEVNEQFF.

The V and J genes are TRBV28 and TRBJ2-7; maybe TRBD2 (5 bases). V was pared by 2 bases and J by 1 base, with 18 bases between. Germline loops: CDR1 MDHEN, CDR2 SYDVKM. The CDR3 has 17 residues. The CDR3, as DNA: TGTGCCAGCAGTTTAGTCGGAGGTCCCCTGAGATCCTACGAGCAGTACTTC. Translating it yields CASSLVGGPLRSYEQYF.

Regarding this clone: An end of the junction differs from the germline gene, which may be a read error. V is TRBV9 and J is TRBJ2-1, with 8 bases fitting TRBD2. The germline CDR1 and CDR2 sequences are SGDLS and YYNGEE. The CDR3 covers 12 residues. The DNA of the CDR3 is TGTGCCAGCAGTCCGCTAGCGGGCCGACCGGTCTTC. Its translation: CASSPLAGRPVF. Complete variable domain (other parts from reference TRBV9 and TRBJ2-1): DSGVTQTPKHLITATGQRVTLRCSPRSGDLSVYWYQQSLDQGLQFLIQYYNGEERAKGNILERFSAQQFPDLHSELNLSSLELGDSALYFCASSPLAGRPVFGPGTRLTVL.

The chain uses TRBV5-1 and TRBJ2-1, with 7 bases that match TRBD1. Germline CDR1 SGHRS, CDR2 YFSETQ. The CDR3 has 14 residues. V dropped 2 bases and J dropped 8; count of bases not matched to a gene: 7. CDR3 protein: CASSLQTGFDEQFF. The CDR3 bases are TGCGCCAGCAGCTTACAGACAGGGTTTGATGAGCAGTTCTTC.

The V call is TRBV11-2, the J call TRBJ1-1; D is ambiguous. Trimming removed 8 bases from V and 1 base from J, with 17 bases in between. This CDR3 spans 15 amino acids. Germline CDR1 SGHAT, CDR2 FQNNGV. The CDR3 here is CASSNRRPRNTEAFF. The CDR3, as DNA: TGTGCCAGCTCCAACCGTCGGCCTAGGAACACTGAAGCTTTCTTT.

This rearrangement joins TRBV7-9 to TRBJ1-3; D remains unclear. V was clipped by 5 bases and J by 0 bases, with 11 bases between them. Looked up from germline, CDR1 is SEHNR and CDR2 is FQNEAQ (reference sequence). The CDR3 extends over 15 amino acids. The CDR3 region has the DNA TGTGCCAGCAGCGAGCCACAGTTCTCTGGAAACACCATATATTTT. Protein: CASSEPQFSGNTIYF.

This chain uses TRBV4-1 with TRBJ1-5, with 9 positions matching TRBD1. From germline, CDR1 is MGHRA and CDR2 YSYEKL. V shed 4 bases and J 7 bases; nucleotides not matched to a gene: 5. The CDR3 is 14 residues long. The DNA for the CDR3 is TGCGCCAGCAGCCTTTGGACAGGGGCCCAGCCCCAGCATTTT. This gives the protein CASSLWTGAQPQHF.

There are a few counts of this clone. The chain joins TRBV30 to TRBJ1-5, with TRBD1 as a possible D gene (6 bases). This CDR3 has 13 amino acids. The germline V gene has CDR1 GTSNPN and CDR2 SVGIG (reference sequence). The V end lost 3 bases, the J end lost 7 bases, and 13 bases lay between the germline ends. This CDR3 is CAWRTGSNQPQHF. The CDR3 DNA follows: TGTGCCTGGAGAACAGGGTCCAACCAGCCCCAGCATTTT.

The CDR3 nucleotides read TGTGCCAGCAGCTCAGGGAGGGGCTACACCTTC. Protein product: CASSSGRGYTF. The gene calls are TRBV21-1 and TRBJ1-2. TRBV21-1 is a documented pseudogene. This CDR3 region has 11 residues.

V usage is TRBV7-2 and J usage is TRBJ2-1; the match to TRBD2 covers 7 bases. The CDR3 has 17 residues. With 6 bases clipped from V and 2 bases from J, the junction kept 13 bases outside the gene matches. The germline V gene has CDR1 SGHTA and CDR2 FQGNSA. For the CDR3, the DNA is TGTGCCAGCAGTCCCACGAGAGGAGCGGGACCCTACAATGAGCAGTTCTTC. Protein sequence: CASSPTRGAGPYNEQFF.

On this clone: The germline gene is not matched at one end of the junction; a read error may be the cause. The chain combines TRBV4-3 with TRBJ2-7; no clear D. Germline V CDR1 and CDR2: LGHNA, YSLEER. This CDR3 region has 15 residues. CDR3 loop: CAGSQDVQETYEQYF. The DNA for the CDR3 is TGCGCCGGCAGCCAAGATGTTCAGGAAACCTACGAGCAGTACTTC.

This clone has just a few counts. The V gene is TRBV11-2, the J gene TRBJ2-1; no firm D call. The CDR3 runs to 11 residues. The V end lost 4 bases, the J end lost 10 bases, and 8 bases lay between the germline ends. From germline, CDR1 is SGHAT and CDR2 FQNNGV. The CDR3 protein is CASSYSWEQFF. CDR3 bases: TGTGCCAGCAGCTACTCCTGGGAGCAGTTCTTC.

This chain links TRBV28 with TRBJ1-2, with D tentatively TRBD1 (6 bases). V lost 4 bases and J 8 bases, leaving 26 bases between the germline ends. Germline loops: CDR1 MDHEN, CDR2 SYDVKM. The CDR3 is 17 residues long. CDR3 region: CASSSQGRRLGLPGYTF. CDR3 DNA: TGTGCCAGCAGTTCCCAGGGGAGACGGCTGGGATTGCCAGGCTACACCTTC.

This chain joins TRBV19 and TRBJ1-2; the D is unclear. CDR3 length equals 15 residues. CDR1 is LNHDA and CDR2 is SQIVND in the germline V gene (reference sequence). The V gene lost 5 bases and the J gene lost 3 bases, with 16 bases spanning the gap. The CDR3 is CASSSLSTDYYGYTF. CDR3 in DNA: TGTGCCAGTAGTTCCTTGTCGACGGACTACTATGGCTACACCTTC.

This clone was counted between two and nine times. The rearrangement links TRBV6-1 to TRBJ1-1; 7 positions match TRBD1. CDR1 is MNHNS, CDR2 SASEGT, per germline. V lost 3 bases and J lost 0; bases outside the gene matches: 4. The CDR3 runs to 15 residues. As DNA, the CDR3 is TGTGCCAGCAGTGAGCTGACAGGGTTGAACACTGAAGCTTTCTTT. Translation: CASSELTGLNTEAFF.

The chain recombines TRBV23-1 with TRBJ1-5, with 7 bases fitting TRBD1. TRBV23-1 is annotated as an ORF whose role is uncertain. The CDR3 runs 18 residues. Losses at the gene ends were 0 bases for V and 3 bases for J; bases not matched to a gene: 11. The CDR3 region is CASSQSPPTTGPNQPQHF. CDR3 in DNA: TGCGCCAGCAGTCAATCCCCACCCACGACAGGGCCCAATCAGCCCCAGCATTTT.

The chain combines TRBV6-4 with TRBJ1-2, with TRBD1 matching over 8 bases. The CDR3 has 15 residues. CDR1 MRHNA and CDR2 SNTAGT come from the germline V gene. With V trimmed by 1 base and J by 5 bases, 6 bases remained unmatched. The CDR3 is CASSDWTGRRYGYTF. CDR3 DNA sequence: TGTGCCAGCAGTGACTGGACAGGGAGACGGTATGGCTACACCTTC.

The chain couples TRBV27 to TRBJ2-7, with TRBD1 identical over 10 bases. Germline-derived CDR1 and CDR2 are MNHEY and SMNVEV (reference sequence). The V segment lost 6 bases and the J segment 2 bases; nucleotides outside the gene matches: 10. The CDR3 extends over 16 amino acids. CDR3: CASSLSPGQGPYEQYF. Written as DNA, the CDR3 is TGTGCCAGCAGCCTTTCTCCGGGACAGGGGCCCTACGAGCAGTACTTC.

This clone was observed a few times. V is TRBV4-1 and J is TRBJ1-1; maybe TRBD1 (6 bases). The germline V and J ends were trimmed by 1 base and 0 bases, with 9 bases remaining between them. Germline V gene sequence: CDR1 MGHRA, CDR2 YSYEKL. This CDR3 region has 15 residues. The CDR3: CASSQARQVNTEAFF. In DNA form, the CDR3 reads TGCGCCAGCAGCCAAGCGCGACAGGTGAACACTGAAGCTTTCTTT.

This rearrangement joins TRBV28 to TRBJ2-7; D unresolved. The CDR3 covers 13 residues. V lost 8 bases, J lost 0 bases, and 11 bases lay in between. Germline-derived CDR1 and CDR2 are MDHEN and SYDVKM. This chain's CDR3 is CASRYEASYEQYF. In DNA form, the CDR3 reads TGTGCCAGCCGGTACGAGGCCTCCTACGAGCAGTACTTC.

The rearrangement links TRBV6-1 to TRBJ1-3; tentatively, D is TRBD1 (6 bases). This CDR3 spans 16 amino acids. Between the trimmed V and J ends, which lost 4 bases and 1 base, there was a span of 14 bases. Germline CDR1 reads MNHNS; CDR2 reads SASEGT. This chain's CDR3 is CASSAQGRGSGNTIYF. The CDR3 coding sequence is TGTGCCAGCAGTGCACAGGGAAGGGGATCTGGAAACACCATATATTTT.

The rearrangement links TRBV28 to TRBJ2-2; 8 bases agree with TRBD2. The germline gives CDR1 MDHEN, CDR2 SYDVKM. The CDR3 runs 15 residues. J lost 0 bases, V lost 6 bases, and 3 bases had no gene match. The CDR3 sequence is CASSRGGTNTGELFF. The CDR3, as DNA: TGTGCCAGCAGCCGCGGGGGGACGAACACCGGGGAGCTGTTTTTT.

The count of this clone is one. The chain links TRBV6-5 to TRBJ1-2; D not certain. The CDR3 sequence is 14 residues long. Germline V CDR1 and CDR2: MNHEY, SVGAGI. V gave up 0 bases and J gave up 7 bases, with 12 bases separating them. CDR3 DNA sequence: TGTGCCAGCAGTTACTCGAACGGGGAGGGTGGCTACACCTTC. This sequence encodes CASSYSNGEGGYTF.

This clone has only one observation. This chain uses TRBV27 with TRBJ1-6, with D unresolved. Per germline, CDR1 MNHEY and CDR2 SMNVEV (reference sequence). Deletions cut 4 bases from V and 2 bases from J, with 6 bases between. The CDR3 length is 14 residues. The CDR3 is CASSSSAYNSPLHF. As DNA, the CDR3 is TGTGCCAGCAGTTCGAGTGCCTATAATTCACCCCTCCACTTT.

The chain employs TRBV27 and TRBJ1-4; D possibly corresponds to TRBD1 (5 bases). V lost 3 bases and J lost 6, with 11 bases in between. Germline V lookup: CDR1 MNHEY, CDR2 SMNVEV (reference sequence). CDR3 length equals 14 residues. CDR3 in DNA: TGTGCCAGCAGTTTTTGGGTAGGGGATGAAAAACTGTTTTTT. This translates into CASSFWVGDEKLFF.

The rearrangement uses TRBV27 and TRBJ2-3; 13 bases are a match to TRBD2. This CDR3 is built from 17 residues. The V and J ends lost 3 bases and 4 bases, in that order; junction bases with no gene match: 7. Germline V CDR1 and CDR2: MNHEY, SMNVEV (reference sequence). In DNA form, the CDR3 reads TGTGCCAGCAGTTTGATACTAGCGGGGGGGCCGGCAGATACGCAGTATTTT. Translating gives CASSLILAGGPADTQYF.

J is TRBJ2-5 and V is TRBV6-5; the D gene is possibly TRBD1 (6 bases). With the DNA end fitting TRBJ2-7 better, the J assignment may be wrong. CDR3 size: 14 residues. Germline loops: CDR1 MNHEY, CDR2 SVGAGI. The CDR3 reads CASSYEFGQYEQYF. In DNA form, the CDR3 reads TGTGCCAGCAGTTACGAGTTCGGACAGTACGAGCAGTACTTC.

The rearrangement uses TRBV7-9 and TRBJ1-6; D uncertain. The CDR3 contains 17 residues. In germline, CDR1 is SEHNR, CDR2 FQNEAQ (reference sequence). The ends were cut back, 0 bases at V and 3 bases at J, with 12 bases in the middle. CDR3 residues: CASSLATGSDYNSPLHF. The CDR3 DNA reads TGTGCCAGCAGCTTAGCCACGGGTTCCGACTATAATTCACCCCTCCACTTT.

This clone was observed a single time. This chain joins TRBV7-8 and TRBJ2-7; 13 nucleotides agree with TRBD2. With V trimmed by 10 bases and J by 2 bases, 23 bases remained unmatched. The CDR3 spans 20 residues. Germline V lookup: CDR1 SGHVS, CDR2 FQNEAQ. For the CDR3, the DNA is TGTGCCACCCAGCTTGTGAAGGTCACAACTAGCGGGAGGGTTGCCTACGAGCAGTACTTC. This translates into CATQLVKVTTSGRVAYEQYF.

Written as DNA, the CDR3 is TGTGCCAGCAGACCTGACGGGGTGGTGGGCTCTGAAGCTTTCTTT. Translated, it gives CASRPDGVVGSEAFF. This chain links TRBV6-5 with TRBJ1-1; D ambiguous. Germline lookup yields CDR1 MNHEY and CDR2 SVGAGI. V lost 6 bases and J 6 bases, leaving 20 bases between the germline ends. The CDR3 loop spans 15 amino acids.